This T cell receptor beta chain was retrieved from a study of cytomegalovirus exposure and HLA in healthy donors. The study, taken as a whole, reports: Under in vitro conditions, three CMV-associated chains were confirmed as specific for CMV antigens. Within the approximately 110 validation repertoires, first-cohort TCR clusters tended to co-occur, according to a later analysis. With high specificity and sensitivity, the classifier reportedly diagnosed cytomegalovirus status.

TCRdb's table, derived via immunoSEQ multiplex PCR, lists solely in-frame clones and lacks some. The table shows some 140,000 clones, with roughly nine tenths occurring only once. Donors were drawn from the 120-subject validation cohort, separate from the roughly 670-subject first cohort. The CDR3 contains 14 residues. Germline-derived CDR1 and CDR2 are LNHDA and SQIVND (reference sequence). Trimming at V came to 5 bases and at J to 4 bases, leaving 7 bases not matched to a gene. To note about this clone: The antigen remains undetermined.

The TCR originated in a man aged 18 to 30 in good health and CMV-seronegative. Material: PBMCs. V gene TRBV19 combines with J gene TRBJ1-2; the match to TRBD1 covers 7 bases. The CDR3 loop reads CASSQTGSLYGYTF. In DNA form, the CDR3 reads TGTGCCAGTAGTCAGACAGGGAGTCTCTATGGCTACACCTTC.